The 20 T cell receptor beta chains below were found in one sample sequenced in a study of Ad26.COV2.S vaccination and SARS-CoV-2 variants. Assay used: immunoSEQ multiplex PCR; TCRdb lists only in-frame clones, some missing. The sample contains approximately 420,000 clones, roughly 90% of which appear only once. Documented treatment: some 20 received Ad26.COV2.S at low or high dose, single or two shots; several received placebo; per-sample allocation not given. Samples were taken on day 63 after the first vaccine or placebo injection. This specimen consisted of peripheral blood, obtained in a trial of Ad26.COV2.S vaccine versus placebo. The receptors originated from a person aged 18-65 years who received the Ad26.COV2.S COVID-19 vaccine or a placebo.

This clone has more than one count but fewer than ten. The chain joins TRBV7-3 to TRBJ2-7; D gene ambiguous. The CDR3 loop spans 13 amino acids. Per germline, CDR1 SGHTA and CDR2 FQGTGA. V dropped 5 bases and J dropped 1 base, with 9 bases sitting between them. The CDR3: CASSPGGSYEQYF. For the CDR3, the DNA is TGTGCCAGCAGCCCGGGCGGATCCTACGAGCAGTACTTC.

This rearrangement joins TRBV7-6 to TRBJ1-6; D remains ambiguous. V lost 1 base and J 9 bases, leaving 7 bases between the germline ends. The V gene's germline CDR1 is SGHVS and CDR2 FNYEAQ. CDR3 length equals 13 residues. CDR3 coding DNA: TGTGCCAGCAGCTTAGTTATCAGTTCACCCCTCCACTTT. It codes for CASSLVISSPLHF.

The J gene is TRBJ2-7, the V gene TRBV7-2, with 9 bases that match TRBD1. Germline loops: CDR1 SGHTA, CDR2 FQGNSA. The CDR3 consists of 15 residues. V dropped 5 bases and J dropped 6; count of bases not matched to a gene: 11. The chain's CDR3 is CASSDSPGQGSEQYF. DNA of the CDR3: TGTGCCAGCAGCGACTCGCCGGGACAGGGCAGCGAGCAGTACTTC. Together with reference TRBV7-2 and TRBJ2-7, the CDR3 gives the full variable domain: GAGVSQSPSNKVTEKGKDVELRCDPISGHTALYWYRQSLGQGLEFLIYFQGNSAPDKSGLPSDRFSAERTGGSVSTLTIQRTQQEDSAVYLCASSDSPGQGSEQYFGPGTRLTVT.

V is TRBV4-2 and J is TRBJ1-5, with D possibly being TRBD1 (5 bases). Germline V gene data show CDR1 as LGHNA and CDR2 as YNFKEQ. V lost 0 bases, J lost 6 bases, and 6 bases lay in between. This CDR3 comprises 13 residues. As DNA, the CDR3 is TGTGCCAGCAGCCAAGAGGGGGGTCAGCCCCAGCATTTT. Amino acids: CASSQEGGQPQHF.

The CDR3 loop reads CASSLPGFNTGELFF. The DNA of the CDR3 is TGTGCCAGCAGTTTGCCAGGCTTCAACACCGGGGAGCTGTTTTTT. J is TRBJ2-2 and V is TRBV28; D unresolved. Germline CDR1 reads MDHEN; CDR2 reads SYDVKM. V lost 3 bases and J 2 bases, leaving 10 bases between the germline ends. The CDR3 runs to 15 residues.

This clone was counted once. This chain connects TRBV5-5 to TRBJ2-7; D is undetermined. Germline V CDR1 and CDR2: SGHKS, YYEKEE (reference sequence). This CDR3 region has 14 residues. V lost 0 bases and J lost 9, with 16 bases in between. Here the CDR3 reads CASSLDTTLFWQYF. The CDR3 DNA reads as TGTGCCAGCAGCTTGGATACGACCCTATTTTGGCAGTACTTC.

V gene TRBV19 combines with J gene TRBJ2-7; TRBD1 aligns across 7 bases. From germline, CDR1 is LNHDA and CDR2 SQIVND (reference sequence). Germline trimming cut 5 bases from V and 1 base from J; bases unmatched to any gene: 5. The CDR3 covers 14 residues. The CDR3 reads CASSVRDSSYEQYF. The CDR3 nucleotides read TGTGCCAGTAGTGTCCGGGACAGTTCCTACGAGCAGTACTTC. Together with reference TRBV19 and TRBJ2-7, the CDR3 gives the full variable domain: DGGITQSPKYLFRKEGQNVTLSCEQNLNHDAMYWYRQDPGQGLRLIYYSQIVNDFQKGDIAEGYSVSREKKESFPLTVTSAQKNPTAFYLCASSVRDSSYEQYFGPGTRLTVT.

The chain is built from TRBV5-6 and TRBJ2-3; 8 nucleotides agree with TRBD2. V shed 2 bases, J shed 3 bases, and the junction held 5 bases outside the gene matches. CDR3 length: 15 residues. Germline CDR1 SGHDT, CDR2 YYEEEE. This CDR3 is CASSFRGLVTDTQYF. The CDR3 DNA is TGTGCCAGCAGCTTTCGGGGACTAGTTACAGATACGCAGTATTTT.

The chain links TRBV6-2 or TRBV6-3 to TRBJ2-7; a possible D gene is TRBD2 (6 bases). The CDR3 runs 15 residues. The V and J ends lost 1 base and 2 bases respectively, with 12 bases between them. Germline V gene data show CDR1 as MNHEY and CDR2 as SVGEGT. The CDR3 bases are TGTGCCAGCAGTTACTTGGCGGGGAGGACCTACGAGCAGTACTTC. Encoded protein: CASSYLAGRTYEQYF.

V usage is TRBV10-1 and J usage is TRBJ2-4; no firm D call. V lost 1 base to trimming and J lost 8 bases, with 9 bases between them. Germline V CDR1 and CDR2: WNHNN, SYGVQD (reference sequence). The CDR3 is 13 amino acids. The CDR3 nucleotides read TGCGCCAGCAGTGAGTACGGATTGGACATTCAGTACTTC. It translates to CASSEYGLDIQYF.

The V gene is TRBV3-1 (or the pseudogene TRBV3-2), the J gene TRBJ2-5, with D perhaps matching TRBD2 (5 bases). The germline gives CDR1 LGHDT, CDR2 YNNKEL (reference sequence). V lost 0 bases and J lost 5, with 16 bases in between. This CDR3 contains 16 residues. CDR3 in amino acids: CASSQDRRTVRETQYF. CDR3 nucleotide sequence: TGTGCCAGCAGCCAAGATAGGAGGACGGTGCGGGAGACCCAGTACTTC.

There are a few counts of this clone. The J gene is TRBJ2-2, the V gene TRBV2; maybe TRBD1 (6 bases). This CDR3 region has 16 residues. V dropped 6 bases and J dropped 1 base, with 15 bases sitting between them. Germline loops: CDR1 SNHLY, CDR2 FYNNEI. DNA for the CDR3: TGTGCCAGCAGATACTCCTCGGGACAGAACACCGGGGAGCTGTTTTTT. Residues: CASRYSSGQNTGELFF. The full variable domain, rest sourced from reference TRBV2 and TRBJ2-2, is EPEVTQTPSHQVTQMGQEVILRCVPISNHLYFYWYRQILGQKVEFLVSFYNNEISEKSEIFDDQFSVERPDGSNFTLKIRSTKLEDSAMYFCASRYSSGQNTGELFFGEGSRLTVL.

The V gene is TRBV7-3, the J gene TRBJ2-3; D is possibly TRBD2 (7 bases). Germline values: CDR1 SGHTA, CDR2 FQGTGA. The ends were cut back, 6 bases at V and 2 bases at J, with 15 bases in the middle. There are 15 residues in the CDR3. The CDR3 here is CASRLGGLITDTQYF. In nucleotides, the CDR3 is TGTGCCAGCAGATTGGGGGGGCTCATCACAGATACGCAGTATTTT. Supplemented by reference TRBV7-3 and TRBJ2-3, the full variable domain reads GAGVSQTPSNKVTEKGKYVELRCDPISGHTALYWYRQSLGQGPEFLIYFQGTGAADDSGLPNDRFFAVRPEGSVSTLKIQRTERGDSAVYLCASRLGGLITDTQYFGPGTRLTVL.

V and J are TRBV28 and TRBJ1-5; D call uncertain. The CDR3 covers 14 residues. Germline CDR1 and CDR2: MDHEN and SYDVKM. V lost 7 bases and J lost 0, with 10 bases in between. The CDR3 loop is CASIRQASNQPQHF. As DNA, the CDR3 is TGTGCCAGCATCAGGCAGGCTAGCAATCAGCCCCAGCATTTT.

The CDR3 loop reads CASSLVGLGWTGANVLTF. In DNA, the CDR3 is TGTGCCAGCAGCTTAGTTGGTCTCGGGTGGACTGGGGCCAACGTCCTGACTTTC. The chain joins TRBV7-2 to TRBJ2-6, with no clear D. Germline CDR1 and CDR2: SGHTA and FQGNSA. The CDR3 consists of 18 residues. Trimming took 1 base from V and 2 from J, leaving 15 bases between them.

With regard to this clone: This sample includes further DNA sequences coding for the same CDR3. The rearrangement joins TRBV5-1 to TRBJ1-1; 7 bases map to TRBD1. The germline V gene has CDR1 SGHRS and CDR2 YFSETQ. The CDR3 is 14 amino acids. J was trimmed by 4 bases and V by 0 bases; bases with no gene match: 3. The CDR3 region is CASSLGQGGTEAFF. CDR3 bases: TGCGCCAGCAGCTTGGGACAGGGAGGCACTGAAGCTTTCTTT.

The chain couples TRBV11-2 to TRBJ2-4, with D possibly TRBD2 on 5 matching bases. V lost 4 bases and J 8 bases, leaving 15 bases between the germline ends. Per the germline V gene, CDR1 is SGHAT and CDR2 is FQNNGV. The CDR3 has 14 amino acids. The CDR3 coding sequence is TGTGCCAGCAGCTCTCAGACCTCCGGGGACATTCAGTACTTC. Its protein product is CASSSQTSGDIQYF.

In its sample, this clone was seen once. This sequence joins TRBV7-2 and TRBJ1-1, with 8 bases that match TRBD1. CDR1 and CDR2 from the germline V gene are SGHTA and FQGNSA. The CDR3 totals 13 residues. Trimming took 4 bases from V and 6 from J; bases not matched to a gene: 4. CDR3 DNA: TGTGCCAGCAGCTATTTGACAGGGGCTGAAGCTTTCTTT. The encoded protein is CASSYLTGAEAFF.

This rearrangement joins TRBV6-6 to TRBJ2-7; perhaps TRBD1 as D (6 bases). Per the germline V gene, CDR1 is MNHNY and CDR2 is SVGAGI (reference sequence). There are 16 residues in the CDR3. Deletions cut 2 bases from V and 0 bases from J, with 14 bases between. The CDR3 coding sequence is TGTGCCAGCAGTTACGGTGGGAGACAGGCCTCCTACGAGCAGTACTTC. Protein product: CASSYGGRQASYEQYF.

V gene TRBV5-1 combines with J gene TRBJ2-3; D is uncertain. Germline CDR1 reads SGHRS; CDR2 reads YFSETQ. The CDR3 runs to 15 residues. V lost 3 bases and J 0 bases, leaving 11 bases between the germline ends. The CDR3 DNA reads TGCGCCAGCAGCTCGGAAGTCTCAAGCACAGATACGCAGTATTTT. The encoded protein is CASSSEVSSTDTQYF.